This T cell receptor beta chain was retrieved from a study of low-dose radiotherapy and immunotherapy resistance in tumors. This CDR3 spans 13 amino acids. The V gene end was trimmed by 4 bases and the J gene end by 5 bases; junction bases not matched to a gene: 7. Germline lookup yields CDR1 DFQATT and CDR2 SNEGSKA (reference sequence). TRAV- and TRBV-specific primers, spanning alpha and beta chains, primed first-strand cDNA. Both a constant-region primer and a V-primer adapter served to amplify TCRs across roughly 20 PCR cycles. TCRdb called the reads again in MiXCR, with one record for every CDR3 protein. Of almost 45,000 distinct CDR3 sequences in the sample, around 25% were seen once. This clonotype was seen at least ten times. The time point: after trial treatment. Treatment reported: LDRT plus nivolumab, ipilimumab, low-dose cyclophosphamide and aspirin (RACIN trial). Inclusion covered patients whose advanced solid tumors lacked tumor-infiltrating lymphocytes.

V and J are TRBV20-1 and TRBJ2-5; 7 bases match TRBD1. Specimen: PBMCs, collected after low-dose radiotherapy plus immunotherapy. This TCR was recovered from a male donor with prostate cancer. The CDR3 DNA sequence: TGCAGTGCTACCCCAGGGGGAAGGGAGACCCAGTACTTC. Translation gives CSATPGGRETQYF.